These 21 T cell receptor beta chains came from one sample sequenced in a study of beta chain features in type 1 diabetes (dated by TCRdb to 2016 to 2018). Libraries came from the immunoSEQ multiplex PCR assay. The entire amount of isolated RNA was reverse transcribed using the High Capacity cDNA Reverse Transcription Kit, so the sequenced TCRB transcripts were expressed ones. TCRdb holds this immuneACCESS table with in-frame rearrangements only. Some clones are missing; in checked studies, unresolved V genes explain under half, and the rest has no known cause. The sample table shows roughly 25,000 clones, and about 72% are seen once. Of the sample, under 2.5% falls within the top ten clones. Sequencing used Tregs from blood. The meaning of the sample's cell subset or site label: regulatory CD4+ T cells. The receptors were gathered from a woman in her 40s in good health.

This chain connects TRBV18 to TRBJ2-5; D gene unclear. The end of the DNA aligns better with TRBJ2-7, so the J call may be wrong. The CDR3 spans 15 residues. Per germline, CDR1 KGHSH and CDR2 LQKENI. Here the CDR3 reads CASSPPGWGSYEQYF. CDR3 in DNA: TGTGCCAGCTCTCCTCCAGGTTGGGGCTCCTACGAGCAGTACTTC.

This clone came up a few times. The genes are TRBV7-2 and TRBJ1-3; D perhaps matches TRBD1 (5 bases). The CDR3 has 17 residues. The V gene's germline CDR1 is SGHTA and CDR2 FQGNSA. Trimming shortened V by 5 bases and J by 0 bases, and 17 bases separated the two germline ends. The CDR3 DNA is TGTGCCAGCAGCCTGGAGGGACGGGGGAGCTCTGGAAACACCATATATTTT. It yields the protein CASSLEGRGSSGNTIYF.

A single count supports this clone. This chain links TRBV13 with TRBJ2-1, with a tentative D call TRBD1 (6 bases). The V gene lost 2 bases and the J gene lost 7 bases, with 15 bases spanning the gap. This CDR3 spans 15 amino acids. Looked up from germline, CDR1 is PRHDT and CDR2 is FYEKMQ (reference sequence). The CDR3: CASSLRRTVSNEQFF. The DNA of the CDR3 is TGTGCCAGCAGCTTAAGGAGGACAGTTAGTAATGAGCAGTTCTTC. The variable domain in full, completed from reference TRBV13 and TRBJ2-1, reads AAGVIQSPRHLIKEKRETATLKCYPIPRHDTVYWYQQGPGQDPQFLISFYEKMQSDKGSIPDRFSAQQFSDYHSELNMSSLELGDSALYFCASSLRRTVSNEQFFGPGTRLTVL.

The CDR3 spells CASSLAKRTDTQYF. The CDR3, as DNA: TGTGCCAGCAGCTTAGCGAAGCGAACAGATACGCAGTATTTT. The chain employs TRBV7-2 and TRBJ2-3; D is uncertain. The V end lost 0 bases, the J end lost 3 bases, and 7 bases lay between the germline ends. This CDR3 has 14 residues. Per the germline V gene, CDR1 is SGHTA and CDR2 is FQGNSA.

The chain carries TRBV7-6 and TRBJ2-3; a weak D match, TRBD2 (6 bases). V was shortened by 5 bases and J by 2 bases, with 11 bases between the two germline ends. The CDR3 totals 14 residues. Germline V lookup: CDR1 SGHVS, CDR2 FNYEAQ. The CDR3 spells CASSLGGITDTQYF. The CDR3 DNA reads as TGTGCCAGCAGCCTTGGGGGGATCACAGATACGCAGTATTTT.

This clone was observed once. The CDR3 reads CASSHTGDTEAFF. The CDR3 bases are TGTGCCAGCAGTCATACAGGGGACACTGAAGCTTTCTTT. The chain employs TRBV6-1 and TRBJ1-1; 7 bases agree with TRBD1. Germline trimming cut 5 bases from V and 3 bases from J; bases unmatched to any gene: 3. This CDR3 region has 13 residues. Germline lookup yields CDR1 MNHNS and CDR2 SASEGT.

J is TRBJ1-5 and V is TRBV6-6; D is ambiguous. The V gene lost 6 bases and the J gene lost 1 base, with 13 bases spanning the gap. The germline CDR1 and CDR2 sequences are MNHNY and SVGAGI (reference sequence). This CDR3 is built from 15 residues. The CDR3 nucleotides read TGTGCCAGCAGGCCACAAGGCGGGAGCAATCAGCCCCAGCATTTT. Amino acid sequence: CASRPQGGSNQPQHF.

The J gene is TRBJ2-5, the V gene TRBV7-2, with 8 bases identical to TRBD2. The V gene end was trimmed by 2 bases and the J gene end by 5 bases; junction bases not matched to a gene: 7. Germline CDR1 SGHTA, CDR2 FQGNSA. This CDR3 is built from 15 residues. The CDR3 here is CASSLLGGGFETQYF. The CDR3 bases are TGTGCCAGCAGCTTACTCGGGGGGGGCTTCGAGACCCAGTACTTC.

A few counts support this clone. This chain joins TRBV5-4 and TRBJ2-3, with 8 bases fitting TRBD1. The V and J ends lost 3 bases and 2 bases, in that order; junction bases with no gene match: 5. This CDR3 spans 15 amino acids. Germline V CDR1 and CDR2: SGHNT, YYREEE (reference sequence). The CDR3 DNA is TGTGCCAGCAGCTCCCGGACAGGGAACACAGATACGCAGTATTTT. Residues: CASSSRTGNTDTQYF.

The V and J genes are TRBV5-1 and TRBJ2-5; D unclear. The germline V and J ends were trimmed by 2 bases and 5 bases, with 13 bases remaining between them. Germline V gene data show CDR1 as SGHRS and CDR2 as YFSETQ. This CDR3 region has 14 residues. The CDR3 is CASSLGSFGETQYF. CDR3 bases: TGCGCCAGCAGCTTAGGTAGCTTCGGGGAGACCCAGTACTTC.

The chain uses TRBV25-1 and TRBJ1-1, with TRBD1 as a possible D gene (6 bases). Germline CDR1 is MGHDK and CDR2 is SYGVNS. Between the trimmed V and J ends, which lost 6 bases and 0 bases, there was a span of 8 bases. This CDR3 comprises 13 residues. As DNA, the CDR3 is TGTGCCAGCAGAACAGGGTTGAACACTGAAGCTTTCTTT. It translates to CASRTGLNTEAFF.

The rearrangement joins TRBV5-1 to TRBJ2-7, with D tentatively TRBD2 (5 bases). Germline lookup yields CDR1 SGHRS and CDR2 YFSETQ. With 3 bases removed from V and 3 bases from J, the gap between germline ends came to 7 bases. The CDR3 sequence is 12 residues long. CDR3 amino acids: CASSSGNYEQYF. The CDR3 coding sequence is TGCGCCAGCAGCTCGGGGAACTACGAGCAGTACTTC. Full variable domain (remainder filled in from reference TRBV5-1 and TRBJ2-7): KAGVTQTPRYLIKTRGQQVTLSCSPISGHRSVSWYQQTPGQGLQFLFEYFSETQRNKGNFPGRFSGRQFSNSRSEMNVSTLELGDSALYLCASSSGNYEQYFGPGTRLTVT.

The chain uses TRBV11-2 and TRBJ2-3, with D possibly being TRBD2 (5 bases). The germline gives CDR1 SGHAT, CDR2 FQNNGV. V lost 5 bases to trimming and J lost 1 base, with 13 bases between them. This CDR3 is built from 15 residues. The CDR3 spells CASSPDGVGTDTQYF. The CDR3 bases are TGTGCCAGCAGCCCAGACGGGGTGGGCACAGATACGCAGTATTTT.

This chain joins TRBV19 and TRBJ1-2, with TRBD1 identical over 9 bases. Germline lookup yields CDR1 LNHDA and CDR2 SQIVND (reference sequence). The CDR3 spans 15 residues. V lost 5 bases and J lost 2; bases outside the gene matches: 6. CDR3 in DNA: TGTGCCAGTAGTTCGGGGACAGGGATGAACTATGGCTACACCTTC. It yields the protein CASSSGTGMNYGYTF.

In its sample, this clone was seen a few times. J is TRBJ2-5 and V is TRBV6-1, with a weak D call TRBD2 (5 bases). Germline-derived CDR1 and CDR2 are MNHNS and SASEGT. V lost 2 bases to trimming and J lost 2 bases, with 24 bases between them. This CDR3 is built from 19 residues. Here the CDR3 DNA reads TGTGCCAGCAGTGAACCCCTACGCTATGGGAGCGTAGCTCAAGAGACCCAGTACTTC. Protein sequence: CASSEPLRYGSVAQETQYF.

The sample holds a few counts of this clone. V is TRBV2 and J is TRBJ2-5; the match to TRBD2 covers 10 bases. The CDR3 length is 15 residues. Trimming removed 4 bases from V and 7 bases from J; junction bases left unmatched: 9. Germline V gene sequence: CDR1 SNHLY, CDR2 FYNNEI. The CDR3 coding sequence is TGTGCCAGCAGTGGACGGCTAGCGGGGGACTCGACCCAGTACTTC. Translating it yields CASSGRLAGDSTQYF.

This clone appeared a few times. V is TRBV5-6 and J is TRBJ1-6, with D perhaps TRBD1 (6 bases). This CDR3 has 15 amino acids. The germline CDR1 and CDR2 sequences are SGHDT and YYEEEE. Trimming stripped 0 bases from V and 7 bases from J, with 11 bases between. The CDR3 DNA reads as TGTGCCAGCAGCTTGGCAGGGGTAGGGAATTCACCCCTCCACTTT. Translating it yields CASSLAGVGNSPLHF.

V gene TRBV7-2 combines with J gene TRBJ2-1, with a weak D call TRBD1 (7 bases). Germline CDR1 SGHTA, CDR2 FQGNSA. There are 17 residues in the CDR3. V was cut by 4 bases and J by 9 bases, with 25 bases left in between. CDR3 sequence reads: CASSSPRGTALGGEQFF. Written as DNA, the CDR3 is TGTGCCAGCAGCTCCCCCCGAGGGACAGCGCTCGGGGGTGAGCAGTTCTTC.

The chain joins TRBV7-2 to TRBJ2-7; 10 bases line up with TRBD2. The CDR3 spans 15 residues. Germline assignment: CDR1 SGHTA and CDR2 FQGNSA. V trimming: 5 bases; J trimming: 6 bases; junction bases outside the gene matches: 10. CDR3 nucleotide sequence: TGTGCCAGCAGCCGCGAACTAGCGGGGTCCGGCGAGCAGTACTTC. Translating it yields CASSRELAGSGEQYF.

The chain carries TRBV7-9 and TRBJ2-1; 7 bases are shared with TRBD1. Trimming cost V 1 base and J 8 bases; bases outside gene matches: 2. Looked up from germline, CDR1 is SEHNR and CDR2 is FQNEAQ (reference sequence). The CDR3 is 13 residues long. The CDR3 sequence is CASSLGQGHEQFF. The CDR3 DNA is TGTGCCAGCAGCTTAGGACAGGGTCATGAGCAGTTCTTC.

The rearrangement links TRBV23-1 to TRBJ1-1, with TRBD1 matching 8 bases. TRBV23-1 is annotated as an ORF whose role is uncertain. The ends lost 9 bases at V and 6 bases at J; junction bases unmatched: 6. The CDR3 consists of 12 residues. As DNA, the CDR3 is TGCGCCAGTGACAGGGGTAGGCCTGAAGCTTTCTTT. Translation: CASDRGRPEAFF.